Below are 28 T cell receptor beta chains sequenced from a single sample in a study of blood T cell repertoires in COVID-19. This table comes from immunoSEQ multiplex PCR, and its TCRdb copy is limited to in-frame clones, with some not included. The sample shows around 130,000 clones, 88% of them seen only once. Sequences were obtained from peripheral blood. These receptors were taken from a human donor with COVID-19, enrolled during active disease. The donor label of this sample is uncertain.

The chain links TRBV30 to TRBJ2-4; maybe TRBD1 (5 bases). The germline V gene has CDR1 GTSNPN and CDR2 SVGIG (reference sequence). V was trimmed by 3 bases and J by 0 bases, leaving 12 bases between them. The CDR3 sequence is 15 residues long. The CDR3 sequence is CAWRRLGLAKNIQYF. The CDR3 coding sequence is TGTGCCTGGAGAAGATTGGGGCTAGCCAAAAACATTCAGTACTTC.

The V and J genes are TRBV3-1 (or the pseudogene TRBV3-2) and TRBJ2-5; no firm D call. This CDR3 is 12 amino acids long. The V and J ends lost 3 bases and 2 bases respectively, with 4 bases between them. Germline V gene lookup returns CDR1 LGHDT and CDR2 YNNKEL (reference sequence). CDR3 sequence: CASSQRQETQYF. CDR3 in DNA: TGTGCCAGCAGCCAGAGACAAGAGACCCAGTACTTC.

The chain combines TRBV9 with TRBJ2-7; 9 bases are a match to TRBD2. From germline, CDR1 is SGDLS and CDR2 YYNGEE. The junction had 9 bases not matched to a gene; V was cut back by 3 bases and J by 5 bases. This CDR3 spans 15 amino acids. The CDR3 loop reads CASSDGSSGSHEQYF. The CDR3 DNA is TGTGCCAGCAGCGACGGGAGTAGCGGGAGCCACGAGCAGTACTTC. The full variable domain, with the rest looked up from reference TRBV9 and TRBJ2-7, is DSGVTQTPKHLITATGQRVTLRCSPRSGDLSVYWYQQSLDQGLQFLIQYYNGEERAKGNILERFSAQQFPDLHSELNLSSLELGDSALYFCASSDGSSGSHEQYFGPGTRLTVT.

The CDR3: CASSQGTLYNEQFF. The CDR3 DNA reads as TGTGCCAGCAGCCAAGGAACGCTATACAATGAGCAGTTCTTC. The chain carries TRBV3-1 (or the pseudogene TRBV3-2) and TRBJ2-1; D ambiguous. There are 14 residues in the CDR3. The germline V and J ends were trimmed by 1 base and 4 bases, with 8 bases remaining between them. From germline, CDR1 is LGHDT and CDR2 YNNKEL (reference sequence).

The rearrangement joins TRBV28 to TRBJ1-5; the match to TRBD1 covers 7 bases. The V segment lost 5 bases and the J segment 0 bases; nucleotides outside the gene matches: 7. Germline values: CDR1 MDHEN, CDR2 SYDVKM. The CDR3 covers 16 residues. In DNA form, the CDR3 reads TGTGCCAGCAGTAACCCAGGGACAGTTAGCAATCAGCCCCAGCATTTT. It specifies CASSNPGTVSNQPQHF.

J is TRBJ2-2 and V is TRBV7-9; D might be TRBD1 (5 bases). CDR1 is SEHNR, CDR2 FQNEAQ, per germline (reference sequence). V lost 7 bases and J lost 1, with 10 bases in between. The CDR3 is 14 amino acids. CDR3 DNA sequence: TGTGCCAGCATCGATACAGGGAACACCGGGGAGCTGTTTTTT. Translating it yields CASIDTGNTGELFF.

The genes are TRBV7-3 and TRBJ1-2; 8 bases line up with TRBD1. The V gene end was trimmed by 4 bases and the J gene end by 6 bases; junction bases not matched to a gene: 4. Germline V CDR1 and CDR2: SGHTA, FQGTGA. The length of the CDR3 is 13 residues. The CDR3 spells CASSSDRGNGYTF. DNA of the CDR3: TGTGCCAGCAGCTCCGACAGGGGCAATGGCTACACCTTC.

The V and J genes are TRBV5-1 and TRBJ2-7, with a weak D call TRBD1 (5 bases). CDR1 is SGHRS and CDR2 is YFSETQ in the germline V gene. CDR3 size: 14 residues. The V gene lost 0 bases and the J gene lost 2 bases, with 9 bases spanning the gap. The CDR3 DNA reads as TGCGCCAGCAGCTTGGCAGGGCAAGCCTACGAGCAGTACTTC. It translates to CASSLAGQAYEQYF.

The chain has TRBV29-1 and TRBJ1-4, with D tentatively TRBD1 (5 bases). CDR1 and CDR2 from the germline V gene are SQVTM and ANQGSEA. Trimming took 4 bases from V and 5 from J, leaving 11 bases between them. This CDR3 has 13 residues. This CDR3 reads CSVGRGLNEKLFF. DNA for the CDR3: TGCAGCGTTGGCCGGGGGTTAAATGAAAAACTGTTTTTT. Looking up the rest from reference TRBV29-1 and TRBJ1-4 gives the full variable domain: SAVISQKPSRDICQRGTSLTIQCQVDSQVTMMFWYRQQPGQSLTLIATANQGSEATYESGFVIDKFPISRPNLTFSTLTVSNMSPEDSSIYLCSVGRGLNEKLFFGSGTQLSVL.

The gene calls are TRBV10-2 and TRBJ1-4, with 10 bases matching TRBD1. The V gene's germline CDR1 is WSHSY and CDR2 SAAADI. After removal of 2 bases from V and 6 bases from J, the junction contained 18 bases not matched to a gene. The CDR3 consists of 20 residues. CDR3 sequence: CASSEGTPNKGTGEYEKLFF. In DNA form, the CDR3 reads TGCGCCAGCAGTGAGGGAACACCTAACAAGGGGACAGGGGAGTATGAAAAACTGTTTTTT.

The rearrangement links TRBV13 to TRBJ2-2; 9 bases are shared with TRBD1. Losses at the gene ends were 4 bases for V and 1 base for J; bases not matched to a gene: 10. From germline, CDR1 is PRHDT and CDR2 FYEKMQ (reference sequence). CDR3 length equals 18 residues. Here the CDR3 reads CASSSTYGDRENTGELFF. The CDR3 DNA sequence: TGTGCCAGCAGCTCAACGTATGGGGACAGGGAGAACACCGGGGAGCTGTTTTTT.

The chain has TRBV25-1 and TRBJ1-4; D is possibly TRBD1 (6 bases). Germline V gene sequence: CDR1 MGHDK, CDR2 SYGVNS. This CDR3 has 17 residues. Trimming took off 5 bases at V and 8 bases at J, with 24 bases between the two ends. CDR3 in amino acids: CASSKPAQGPHMEKLFF. The CDR3, as DNA: TGTGCCAGCAGTAAACCCGCCCAGGGGCCGCATATGGAAAAACTGTTTTTT.

This clone was found once. V gene TRBV6-6 combines with J gene TRBJ1-5, with D unclear. This CDR3 has 13 amino acids. Germline lookup yields CDR1 MNHNY and CDR2 SVGAGI (reference sequence). V was pared by 8 bases and J by 6 bases, with 14 bases between. CDR3 protein: CASSQSRSQPQHF. Here the CDR3 DNA reads TGTGCCAGCTCCCAGAGCCGGAGTCAGCCCCAGCATTTT.

V usage is TRBV2 and J usage is TRBJ1-2, with D hard to call. Trimming left V 3 bases short and J 4 bases short, with 12 bases between. Per germline, CDR1 SNHLY and CDR2 FYNNEI. This CDR3 is built from 14 residues. As DNA, the CDR3 is TGTGCCAGCAGTGACGTCTCCTCCGGCTATGGCTACACCTTC. Its protein is CASSDVSSGYGYTF.

The gene calls are TRBV5-1 and TRBJ1-1; D uncertain. CDR1 and CDR2 from the germline V gene are SGHRS and YFSETQ. Trimming removed 0 bases at V and 1 base at J, with 13 bases between. The CDR3 sequence is 16 residues long. CDR3 sequence: CASSLVGISANTEAFF. The CDR3 nucleotides are TGCGCCAGCAGCTTGGTCGGGATTTCAGCGAACACTGAAGCTTTCTTT. Drawing the rest from reference TRBV5-1 and TRBJ1-1, the complete variable domain is KAGVTQTPRYLIKTRGQQVTLSCSPISGHRSVSWYQQTPGQGLQFLFEYFSETQRNKGNFPGRFSGRQFSNSRSEMNVSTLELGDSALYLCASSLVGISANTEAFFGQGTRLTVV.

The chain employs TRBV29-1 and TRBJ2-7, with 11 bases lining up with TRBD1. CDR3 length: 14 residues. The germline CDR1 and CDR2 sequences are SQVTM and ANQGSEA. V shed 1 base, J shed 4 bases, and the junction held 3 bases outside the gene matches. This chain's CDR3 is CSVEAWDRGYEQYF. CDR3 sequence (DNA): TGCAGCGTTGAAGCGTGGGACAGGGGGTACGAGCAGTACTTC.

This clone occurred once. In DNA, the CDR3 is TGCGCCAGCAGCTTGTGGCCCGACAATCAGCCCCAGCATTTT. Its translation: CASSLWPDNQPQHF. The chain joins TRBV5-1 to TRBJ1-5; D unresolved. Trimming left V 1 base short and J 3 bases short, with 8 bases between. Germline V gene data show CDR1 as SGHRS and CDR2 as YFSETQ. CDR3 length: 14 amino acids.

This chain joins TRBV10-3 and TRBJ2-3; possible D gene TRBD2, 5 bases. Trimming left V 4 bases short and J 4 bases short, with 18 bases between. There are 16 residues in the CDR3. Germline V gene data show CDR1 as ENHRY and CDR2 as SYGVKD. CDR3 loop: CAISVGDTGRADTQYF. The CDR3 DNA is TGTGCCATCAGTGTGGGCGACACTGGGAGAGCAGATACGCAGTATTTT.

This chain uses TRBV19 with TRBJ1-1, with 10 bases identical to TRBD1. The CDR3 length is 14 residues. The V segment lost 4 bases and the J segment 4 bases; nucleotides outside the gene matches: 3. Germline CDR1 is LNHDA and CDR2 is SQIVND (reference sequence). CDR3 nucleotide sequence: TGTGCCAGTAGTACGGACAGGGGGATCACTGAAGCTTTCTTT. Protein sequence: CASSTDRGITEAFF. The variable domain in full, completed from reference TRBV19 and TRBJ1-1, reads DGGITQSPKYLFRKEGQNVTLSCEQNLNHDAMYWYRQDPGQGLRLIYYSQIVNDFQKGDIAEGYSVSREKKESFPLTVTSAQKNPTAFYLCASSTDRGITEAFFGQGTRLTVV.

The rearrangement joins TRBV25-1 to TRBJ1-2; D call uncertain. Germline values: CDR1 MGHDK, CDR2 SYGVNS. Trimming took off 3 bases at V and 8 bases at J, with 16 bases between the two ends. The CDR3 is 14 residues long. The chain's CDR3 is CASSDQDGWRGYTF. The CDR3, as DNA: TGTGCCAGCAGTGATCAAGACGGTTGGAGAGGCTACACCTTC.

CDR3 bases: TGTGCCAGCAGGGGGGGGCAGGGACAGCCCCAGCATTTT. This gives the protein CASRGGQGQPQHF. The genes are TRBV6-5 and TRBJ1-5; weak D call: TRBD1 (6 bases). Germline CDR1 MNHEY, CDR2 SVGAGI. The V and J ends lost 6 bases and 7 bases respectively, with 13 bases between them. This CDR3 spans 13 amino acids.

V usage is TRBV6-6 and J usage is TRBJ1-6; D is ambiguous. In germline, CDR1 is MNHNY, CDR2 SVGAGI (reference sequence). The CDR3 is made up of 15 amino acids. V lost 2 bases and J 9 bases, leaving 14 bases between the germline ends. For the CDR3, the DNA is TGTGCCAGCAGTTACCAGGAACCGGGAGGTTCACCCCTCCACTTT. Translation: CASSYQEPGGSPLHF.

The rearrangement joins TRBV7-9 to TRBJ2-7; D is unresolved. Germline CDR1 reads SEHNR; CDR2 reads FQNEAQ (reference sequence). There are 14 residues in the CDR3. The germline V and J ends were trimmed by 1 base and 0 bases, with 7 bases remaining between them. This chain's CDR3 is CASSLEASSYEQYF. The DNA of the CDR3 is TGTGCCAGCAGCTTAGAAGCTAGCTCCTACGAGCAGTACTTC.

The chain employs TRBV9 and TRBJ2-2; 9 bases align to TRBD1. Germline CDR1 and CDR2: SGDLS and YYNGEE. The CDR3 extends over 15 amino acids. V trimming: 0 bases; J trimming: 5 bases; junction bases outside the gene matches: 2. The CDR3 DNA reads as TGTGCCAGCAGCGTAGACAGGGGGCGAACCGGGGAGCTGTTTTTT. Translated, it gives CASSVDRGRTGELFF.

The CDR3 spells CASSEIEGARGYTF. In nucleotides, the CDR3 is TGTGCCAGCAGTGAAATAGAGGGGGCGAGAGGCTACACCTTC. The chain links TRBV25-1 to TRBJ1-2; the match to TRBD1 covers 7 bases. CDR3 size: 14 residues. CDR1 is MGHDK and CDR2 is SYGVNS in the germline V gene. Trimming cost V 2 bases and J 8 bases; bases outside gene matches: 8.

The J gene is TRBJ1-1, the V gene TRBV4-1; D is unresolved. With 0 bases removed from V and 4 bases from J, the gap between germline ends came to 9 bases. Germline V gives CDR1 MGHRA, CDR2 YSYEKL. The CDR3 has 14 residues. CDR3 DNA: TGCGCCAGCAGCCAAGAAGGCCAGGCCACTGAAGCTTTCTTT. Translating gives CASSQEGQATEAFF.

The rearrangement links TRBV3-1 (or the pseudogene TRBV3-2) to TRBJ2-7; tentative D call: TRBD1 (6 bases). With 6 bases removed from V and 0 bases from J, the gap between germline ends came to 9 bases. The CDR3 is 13 residues long. Germline CDR1 is LGHDT and CDR2 is YNNKEL (reference sequence). In DNA form, the CDR3 reads TGTGCCAGCAGTCACAGGGTCTCCTACGAGCAGTACTTC. Protein: CASSHRVSYEQYF.

The CDR3 loop reads CASSLTGTGTGNTIYF. The CDR3 DNA sequence: TGTGCCAGCAGCTTGACAGGGACAGGGACTGGAAACACCATATATTTT. The chain has TRBV5-6 and TRBJ1-3; TRBD1 aligns across 9 bases. The CDR3 is 16 residues long. Germline assignment: CDR1 SGHDT and CDR2 YYEEEE. Trimming cost V 1 base and J 2 bases; bases outside gene matches: 4.